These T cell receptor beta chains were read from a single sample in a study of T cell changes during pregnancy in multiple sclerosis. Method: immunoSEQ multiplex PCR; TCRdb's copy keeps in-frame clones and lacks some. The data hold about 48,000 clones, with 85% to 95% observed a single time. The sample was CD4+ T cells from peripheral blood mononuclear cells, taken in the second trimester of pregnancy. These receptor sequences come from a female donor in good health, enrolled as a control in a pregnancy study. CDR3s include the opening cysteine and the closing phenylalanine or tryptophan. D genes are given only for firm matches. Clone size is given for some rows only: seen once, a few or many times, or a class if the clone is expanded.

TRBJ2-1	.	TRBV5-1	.	CASSLGPGLNEQFF	TGCGCCAGCAGCTTGGGGCCAGGGTTGAATGAGCAGTTCTTC
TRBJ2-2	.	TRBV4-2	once	CASSQDTSVYTGELFF	TGTGCCAGCAGCCAAGATACGAGCGTATACACCGGGGAGCTGTTTTTT
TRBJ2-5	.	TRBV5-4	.	CASSGAQGETQYF	TGTGCCAGCAGCGGGGCTCAGGGAGAGACCCAGTACTTC
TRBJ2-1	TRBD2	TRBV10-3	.	CAISLTSDEQFF	TGTGCCATCAGTTTGACTAGCGATGAGCAGTTCTTC
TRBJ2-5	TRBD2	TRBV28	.	CAIRTSAQETQYF	TGTGCCATCCGGACTAGCGCCCAAGAGACCCAGTACTTC
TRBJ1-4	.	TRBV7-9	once	CASSLTGRATNEKLFF	TGTGCCAGCAGTCTCACAGGGAGGGCAACTAATGAAAAACTGTTTTTT
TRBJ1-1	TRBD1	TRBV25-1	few	CASSASGTDTEAFF	TGTGCCAGCAGCGCCTCCGGGACAGACACTGAAGCTTTCTTT
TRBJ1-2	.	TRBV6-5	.	CASSYGTGNGYTF	TGTGCCAGCAGTTACGGCACAGGGAATGGCTACACCTTC
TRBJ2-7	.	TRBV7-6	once	CASSLDGGVPYEQYF	TGTGCCAGCAGCTTAGACGGGGGAGTCCCCTACGAGCAGTACTTC
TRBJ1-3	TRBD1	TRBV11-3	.	CASSSGTGASGNTIYF	TGTGCCAGCAGCTCCGGGACAGGGGCATCCGGAAACACCATATATTTT
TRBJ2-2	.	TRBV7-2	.	CASRSAGGELFF	TGTGCCAGCAGATCCGCGGGTGGGGAGCTGTTTTTT
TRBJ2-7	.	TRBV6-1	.	CASTAGQFYEQYF	TGTGCCAGCACCGCTGGACAGTTCTACGAGCAGTACTTC
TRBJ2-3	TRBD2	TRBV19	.	CASSIRTSEGTDTQYF	TGTGCCAGTAGTATAAGGACTAGCGAGGGCACAGATACGCAGTATTTT
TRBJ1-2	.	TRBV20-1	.	CSARSGYGYTF	TGCAGTGCTAGATCAGGGTATGGCTACACCTTC
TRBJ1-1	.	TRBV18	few	CASSTTGLNTEAFF	TGTGCCAGCTCAACCACAGGGTTGAACACTGAAGCTTTCTTT
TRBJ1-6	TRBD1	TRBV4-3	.	CASSQAGQDNSPLHF	TGCGCCAGCAGCCAAGCGGGACAGGATAATTCACCCCTCCACTTT
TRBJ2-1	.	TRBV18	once	CASSPGAGIVNEQFF	TGTGCCAGCTCACCCGGCGCAGGTATAGTCAATGAGCAGTTCTTC
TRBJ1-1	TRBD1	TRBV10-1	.	CASRGQGAAEAFF	TGCGCCAGCAGGGGACAGGGGGCCGCTGAAGCTTTCTTT